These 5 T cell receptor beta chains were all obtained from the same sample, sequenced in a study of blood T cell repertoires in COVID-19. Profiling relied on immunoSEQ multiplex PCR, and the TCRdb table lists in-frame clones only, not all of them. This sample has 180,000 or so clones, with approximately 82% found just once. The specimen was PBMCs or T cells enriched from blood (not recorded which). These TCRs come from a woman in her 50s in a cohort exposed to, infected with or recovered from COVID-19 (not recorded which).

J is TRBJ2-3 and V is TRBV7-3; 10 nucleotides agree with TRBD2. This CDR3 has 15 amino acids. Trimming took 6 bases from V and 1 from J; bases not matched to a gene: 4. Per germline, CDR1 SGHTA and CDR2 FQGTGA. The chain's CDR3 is CASSFSGGRTDTQYF. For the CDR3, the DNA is TGTGCCAGCAGTTTTAGCGGGGGGCGCACAGATACGCAGTATTTT.

The CDR3 sequence: CASSPGGSGINYEQYF. For the CDR3, the DNA is TGTGCCAGCAGCCCTGGTGGCTCAGGAATTAACTACGAGCAGTACTTC. V gene TRBV5-4 combines with J gene TRBJ2-7; D unclear. The ends were cut back, 4 bases at V and 3 bases at J, with 20 bases in the middle. The CDR3 sequence is 16 residues long. Per germline, CDR1 SGHNT and CDR2 YYREEE (reference sequence).

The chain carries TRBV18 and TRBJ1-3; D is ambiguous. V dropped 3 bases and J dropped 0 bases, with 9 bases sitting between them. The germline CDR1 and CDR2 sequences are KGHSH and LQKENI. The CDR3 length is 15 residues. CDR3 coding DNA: TGTGCCAGCTCACCCTCACAAAACTCTGGAAACACCATATATTTT. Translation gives CASSPSQNSGNTIYF.

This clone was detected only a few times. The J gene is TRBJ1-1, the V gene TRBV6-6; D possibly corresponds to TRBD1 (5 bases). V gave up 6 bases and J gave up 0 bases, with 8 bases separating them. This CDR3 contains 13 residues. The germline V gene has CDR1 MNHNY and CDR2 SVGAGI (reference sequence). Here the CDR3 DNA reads TGTGCCAGCAGGACGGACATGAACACTGAAGCTTTCTTT. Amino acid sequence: CASRTDMNTEAFF.

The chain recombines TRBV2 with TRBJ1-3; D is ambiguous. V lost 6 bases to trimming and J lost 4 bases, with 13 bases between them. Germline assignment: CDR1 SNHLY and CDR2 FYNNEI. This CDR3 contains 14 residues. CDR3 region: CASSLQQQGNTIYF. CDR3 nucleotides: TGTGCCAGCAGCTTACAGCAGCAAGGAAACACCATATATTTT.